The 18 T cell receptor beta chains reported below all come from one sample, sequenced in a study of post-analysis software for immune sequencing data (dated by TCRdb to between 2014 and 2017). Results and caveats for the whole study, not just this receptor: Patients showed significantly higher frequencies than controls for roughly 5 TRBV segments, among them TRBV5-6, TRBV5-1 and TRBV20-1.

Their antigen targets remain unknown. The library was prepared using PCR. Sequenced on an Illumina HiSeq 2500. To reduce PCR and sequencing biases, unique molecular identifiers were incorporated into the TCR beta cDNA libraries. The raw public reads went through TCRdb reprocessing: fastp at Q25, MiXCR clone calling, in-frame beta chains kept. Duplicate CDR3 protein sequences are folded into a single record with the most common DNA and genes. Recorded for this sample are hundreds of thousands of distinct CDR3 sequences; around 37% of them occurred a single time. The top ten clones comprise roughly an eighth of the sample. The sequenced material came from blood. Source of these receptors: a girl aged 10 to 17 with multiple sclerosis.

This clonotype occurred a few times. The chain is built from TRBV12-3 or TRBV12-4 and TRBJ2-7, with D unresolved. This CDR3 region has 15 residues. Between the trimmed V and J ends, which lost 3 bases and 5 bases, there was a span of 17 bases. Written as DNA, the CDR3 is TGTGCCAGCAGTTTTCAGGTGCAGCTTACCAACGAGCAGTACTTC. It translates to CASSFQVQLTNEQYF.

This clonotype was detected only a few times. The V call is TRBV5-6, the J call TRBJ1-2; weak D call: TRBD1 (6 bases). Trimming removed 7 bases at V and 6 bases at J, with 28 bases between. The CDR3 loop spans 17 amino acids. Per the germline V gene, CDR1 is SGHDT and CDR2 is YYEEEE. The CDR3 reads CASVMGGIGVVIDGYTF. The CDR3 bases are TGTGCCAGCGTGATGGGGGGCATAGGGGTCGTTATTGATGGCTACACCTTC. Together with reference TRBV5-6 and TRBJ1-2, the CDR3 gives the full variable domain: DAGVTQSPTHLIKTRGQQVTLRCSPKSGHDTVSWYQQALGQGPQFIFQYYEEEERQRGNFPDRFSGHQFPNYSSELNVNALLLGDSALYLCASVMGGIGVVIDGYTFGSGTRLTVV.

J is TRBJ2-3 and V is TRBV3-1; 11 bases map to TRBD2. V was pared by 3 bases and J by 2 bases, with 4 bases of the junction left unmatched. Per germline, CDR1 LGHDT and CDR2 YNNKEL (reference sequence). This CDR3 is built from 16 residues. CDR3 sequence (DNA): TGTGCCAGCAGCCAGGTAGCGGGGGGGGACACAGATACGCAGTATTTT. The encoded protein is CASSQVAGGDTDTQYF.

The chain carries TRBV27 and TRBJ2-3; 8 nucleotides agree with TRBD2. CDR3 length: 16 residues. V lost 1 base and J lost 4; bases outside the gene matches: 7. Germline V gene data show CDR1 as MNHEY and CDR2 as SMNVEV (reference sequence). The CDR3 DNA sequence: TGTGCCAGCAGTTTATTCGGGCTAGCGGGTCCAGATACGCAGTATTTT. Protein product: CASSLFGLAGPDTQYF.

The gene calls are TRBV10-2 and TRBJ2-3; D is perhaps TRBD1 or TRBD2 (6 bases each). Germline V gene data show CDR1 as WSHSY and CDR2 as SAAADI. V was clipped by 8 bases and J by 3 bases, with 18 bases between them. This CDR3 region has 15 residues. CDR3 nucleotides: TGCGCCAGCCGGTGGGGGGCTGGGTTAACAGATACGCAGTATTTT. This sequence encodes CASRWGAGLTDTQYF.

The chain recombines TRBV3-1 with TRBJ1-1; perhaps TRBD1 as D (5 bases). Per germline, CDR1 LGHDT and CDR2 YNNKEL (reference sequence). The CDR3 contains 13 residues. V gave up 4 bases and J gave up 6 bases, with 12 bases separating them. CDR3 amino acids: CASSLRVSPEAFF. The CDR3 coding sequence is TGTGCCAGCAGCCTCAGGGTAAGTCCTGAAGCTTTCTTT.

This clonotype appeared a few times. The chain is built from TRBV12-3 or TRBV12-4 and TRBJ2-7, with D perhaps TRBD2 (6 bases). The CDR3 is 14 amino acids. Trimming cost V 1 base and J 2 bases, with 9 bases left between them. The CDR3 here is CASSLGRGTYEQYF. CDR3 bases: TGTGCCAGCAGTTTAGGCCGGGGGACCTACGAGCAGTACTTC.

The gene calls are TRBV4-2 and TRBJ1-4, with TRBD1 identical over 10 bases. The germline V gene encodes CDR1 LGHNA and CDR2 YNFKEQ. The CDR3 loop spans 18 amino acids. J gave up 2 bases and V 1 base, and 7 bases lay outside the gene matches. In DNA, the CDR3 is TGTGCCAGCAGCCAAGCCAGGACAGGGGGGGGGACTAATGAAAAACTGTTTTTT. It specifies CASSQARTGGGTNEKLFF.

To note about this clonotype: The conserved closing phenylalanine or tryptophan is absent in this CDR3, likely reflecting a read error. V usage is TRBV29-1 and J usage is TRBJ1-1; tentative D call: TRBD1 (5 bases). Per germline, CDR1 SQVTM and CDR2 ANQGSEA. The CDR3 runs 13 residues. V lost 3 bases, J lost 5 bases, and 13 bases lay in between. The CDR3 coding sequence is TGCAGCGTTGACAGGCAGGGAGGGACTGAAGCTTTCTTA. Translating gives CSVDRQGGTEAFL.

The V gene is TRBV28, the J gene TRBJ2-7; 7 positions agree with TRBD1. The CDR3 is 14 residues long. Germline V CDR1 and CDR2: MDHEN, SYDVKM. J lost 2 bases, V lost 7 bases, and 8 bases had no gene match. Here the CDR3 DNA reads TGTGCCAGCAAGGAGACAGGGAGTCCCTACGAGCAGTACTTC. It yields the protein CASKETGSPYEQYF.

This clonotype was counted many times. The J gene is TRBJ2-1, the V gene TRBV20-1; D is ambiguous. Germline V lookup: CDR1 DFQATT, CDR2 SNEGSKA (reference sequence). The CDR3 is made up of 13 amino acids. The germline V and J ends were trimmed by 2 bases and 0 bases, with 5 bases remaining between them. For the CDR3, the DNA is TGCAGTGCTAGAAGACCCTCCTACAATGAGCAGTTCTTC. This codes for CSARRPSYNEQFF.

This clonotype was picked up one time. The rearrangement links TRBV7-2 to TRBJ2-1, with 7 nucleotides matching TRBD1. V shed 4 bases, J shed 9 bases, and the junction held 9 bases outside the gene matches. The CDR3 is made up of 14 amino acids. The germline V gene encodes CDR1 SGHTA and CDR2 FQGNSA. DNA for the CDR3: TGTGCCAGCAGCTCTAGGACAGGAGTCAGTGAGCAGTTCTTC. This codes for CASSSRTGVSEQFF. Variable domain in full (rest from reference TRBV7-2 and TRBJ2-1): GAGVSQSPSNKVTEKGKDVELRCDPISGHTALYWYRQSLGQGLEFLIYFQGNSAPDKSGLPSDRFSAERTGGSVSTLTIQRTQQEDSAVYLCASSSRTGVSEQFFGPGTRLTVL.

This CDR3 reads CASSRGPLATNYGYTF. CDR3 nucleotides: TGTGCCAGCAGTAGGGGGCCCCTGGCAACTAACTATGGCTACACCTTC. The chain combines TRBV12-3 or TRBV12-4 with TRBJ1-2, with 7 bases fitting TRBD1. This CDR3 has 16 amino acids. The V and J ends lost 5 bases and 0 bases, in that order; junction bases with no gene match: 9.

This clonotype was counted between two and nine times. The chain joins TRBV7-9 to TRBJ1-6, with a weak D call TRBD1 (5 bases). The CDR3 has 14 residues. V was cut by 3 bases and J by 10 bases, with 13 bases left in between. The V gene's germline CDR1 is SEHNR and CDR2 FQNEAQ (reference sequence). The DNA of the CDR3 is TGTGCCAGCAGCTTTCGTGGATGGGACTCACCCCTCCACTTT. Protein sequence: CASSFRGWDSPLHF.

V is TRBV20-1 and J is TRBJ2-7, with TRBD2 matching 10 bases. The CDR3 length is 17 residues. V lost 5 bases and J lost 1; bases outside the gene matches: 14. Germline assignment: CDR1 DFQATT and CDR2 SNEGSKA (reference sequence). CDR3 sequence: CSASALAGVLKSYEQYF. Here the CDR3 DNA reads TGCAGTGCTTCGGCGCTAGCGGGGGTCCTTAAATCCTACGAGCAGTACTTC.

The CDR3 bases are TGTGCCAGCAGTGCCGCAGGGGGTCAAGAGACCCAGTACTTC. This gives the protein CASSAAGGQETQYF. J is TRBJ2-5 and V is TRBV25-1; 7 bases match TRBD1. The CDR3 sequence is 14 residues long. The V segment lost 4 bases and the J segment 2 bases; nucleotides outside the gene matches: 4. CDR1 is MGHDK, CDR2 SYGVNS, per germline.

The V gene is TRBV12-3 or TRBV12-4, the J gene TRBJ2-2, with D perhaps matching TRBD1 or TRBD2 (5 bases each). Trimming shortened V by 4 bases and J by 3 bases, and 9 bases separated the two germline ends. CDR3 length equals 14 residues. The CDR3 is CASSWGSYTGELFF. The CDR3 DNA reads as TGTGCCAGCAGTTGGGGGTCTTACACCGGGGAGCTGTTTTTT.

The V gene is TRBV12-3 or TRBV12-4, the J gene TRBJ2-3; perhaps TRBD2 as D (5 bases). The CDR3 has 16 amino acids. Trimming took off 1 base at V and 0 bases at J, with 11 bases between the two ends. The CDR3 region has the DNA TGTGCCAGCAGTTTAGGCCCAGCGGAGAGCACAGATACGCAGTATTTT. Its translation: CASSLGPAESTDTQYF.